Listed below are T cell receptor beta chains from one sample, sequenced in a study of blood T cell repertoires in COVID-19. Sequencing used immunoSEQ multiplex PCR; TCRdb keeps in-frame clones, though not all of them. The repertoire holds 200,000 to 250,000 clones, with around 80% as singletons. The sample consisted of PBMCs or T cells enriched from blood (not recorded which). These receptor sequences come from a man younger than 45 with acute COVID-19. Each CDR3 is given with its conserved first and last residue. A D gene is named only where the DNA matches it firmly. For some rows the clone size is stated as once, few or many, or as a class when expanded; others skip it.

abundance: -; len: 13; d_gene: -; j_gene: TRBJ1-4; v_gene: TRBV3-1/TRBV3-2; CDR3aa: CASSVSIHEKLFF; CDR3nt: TGTGCCAGCAGTGTTTCCATTCATGAAAAACTGTTTTTT
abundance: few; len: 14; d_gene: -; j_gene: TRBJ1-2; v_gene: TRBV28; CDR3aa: CASRGGFPIYGYTF; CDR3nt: TGTGCCAGCAGGGGGGGATTTCCCATTTATGGCTACACCTTC
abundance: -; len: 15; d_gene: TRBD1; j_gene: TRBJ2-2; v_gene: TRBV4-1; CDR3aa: CASSPRDRGTGELFF; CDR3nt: TGCGCCAGCAGCCCTAGGGACAGGGGCACCGGGGAGCTGTTTTTT
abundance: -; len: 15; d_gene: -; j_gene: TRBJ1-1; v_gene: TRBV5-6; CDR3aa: CASSLSVRVNTEAFF; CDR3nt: TGTGCCAGCAGCTTGTCCGTCAGGGTAAACACTGAAGCTTTCTTT
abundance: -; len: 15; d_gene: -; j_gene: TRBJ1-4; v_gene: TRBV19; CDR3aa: CASKPGTTTNEKLFF; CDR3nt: TGTGCCAGTAAGCCTGGGACAACAACTAATGAAAAACTGTTTTTT
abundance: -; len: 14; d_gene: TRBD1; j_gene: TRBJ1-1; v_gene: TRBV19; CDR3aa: CASSRGQLNTEAFF; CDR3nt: TGTGCCAGTAGTAGGGGACAGCTGAACACTGAAGCTTTCTTT
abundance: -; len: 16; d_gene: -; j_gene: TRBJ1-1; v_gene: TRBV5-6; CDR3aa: CASSFAPTGQNTEAFF; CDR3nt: TGTGCCAGCAGCTTCGCTCCAACAGGGCAGAACACTGAAGCTTTCTTT
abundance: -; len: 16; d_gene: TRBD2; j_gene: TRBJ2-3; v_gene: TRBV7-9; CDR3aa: CASSPWTSGATDTQYF; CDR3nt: TGTGCCAGCAGCCCTTGGACTAGCGGGGCAACAGATACGCAGTATTTT
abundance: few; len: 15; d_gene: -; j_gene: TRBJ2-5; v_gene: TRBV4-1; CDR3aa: CASSRLPPPRETQYF; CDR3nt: TGCGCCAGCAGCCGCTTACCACCCCCGCGGGAGACCCAGTACTTC
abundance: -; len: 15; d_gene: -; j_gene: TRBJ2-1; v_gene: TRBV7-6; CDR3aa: CASSLVGGAGNEQFF; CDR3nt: TGTGCCAGCAGCTTAGTAGGGGGGGCCGGTAATGAGCAGTTCTTC
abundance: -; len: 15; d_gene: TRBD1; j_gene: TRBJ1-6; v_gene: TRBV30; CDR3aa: CAWSDLTGAYSPLHF; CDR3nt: TGTGCCTGGAGTGATTTGACAGGGGCCTATTCACCCCTCCACTTT
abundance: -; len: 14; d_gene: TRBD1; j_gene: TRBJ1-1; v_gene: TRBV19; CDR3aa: CASSRTGWNTEAFF; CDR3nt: TGTGCCAGTAGTCGGACAGGGTGGAACACTGAAGCTTTCTTT
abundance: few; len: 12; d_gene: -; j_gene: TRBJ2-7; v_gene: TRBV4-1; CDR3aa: CASSHRTYEQYF; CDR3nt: TGCGCCAGCAGCCACAGAACCTACGAGCAGTACTTC
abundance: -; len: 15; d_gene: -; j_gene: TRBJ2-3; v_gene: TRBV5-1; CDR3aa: CASSLALTGADTQYF; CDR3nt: TGCGCCAGCAGCTTGGCTCTCACAGGTGCTGATACGCAGTATTTT
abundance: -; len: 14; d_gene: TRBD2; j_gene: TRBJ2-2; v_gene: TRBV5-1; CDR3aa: CATPAASGAGELFF; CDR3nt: TGCGCCACCCCGGCGGCTAGCGGGGCCGGGGAGCTGTTTTTT
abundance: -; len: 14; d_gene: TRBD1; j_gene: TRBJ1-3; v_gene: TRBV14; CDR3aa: CASSQTTGLGTIYF; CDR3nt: TGTGCCAGCAGCCAGACGACAGGGCTTGGGACCATATATTTT
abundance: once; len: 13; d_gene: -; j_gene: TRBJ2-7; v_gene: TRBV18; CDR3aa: CASHGRISYEQYF; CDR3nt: TGTGCCAGCCATGGGAGAATCTCCTACGAGCAGTACTTC
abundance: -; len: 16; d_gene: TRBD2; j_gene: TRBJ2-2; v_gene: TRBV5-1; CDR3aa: CASSLELAVGTGELFF; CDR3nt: TGCGCCAGCAGCTTGGAGCTAGCGGTGGGGACCGGGGAGCTGTTTTTT
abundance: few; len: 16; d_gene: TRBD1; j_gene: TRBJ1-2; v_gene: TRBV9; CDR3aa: CASSPRLTGEDYGYTF; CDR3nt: TGTGCCAGCAGCCCTCGTTTGACAGGGGAGGACTATGGCTACACCTTC
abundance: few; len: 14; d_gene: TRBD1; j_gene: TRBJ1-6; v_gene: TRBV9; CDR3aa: CASSATGGGSPLHF; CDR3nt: TGTGCCAGCAGCGCTACAGGGGGCGGTTCACCCCTCCACTTT
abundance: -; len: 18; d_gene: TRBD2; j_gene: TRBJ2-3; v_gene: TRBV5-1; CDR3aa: CASSSTSGGPLSTDTQYF; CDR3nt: TGCGCCAGCAGCTCGACTAGCGGGGGGCCCCTCAGCACAGATACGCAGTATTTT
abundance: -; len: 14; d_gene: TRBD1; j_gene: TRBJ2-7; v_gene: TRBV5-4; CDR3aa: CASRQDRVPYEQYF; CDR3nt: TGTGCCAGCAGGCAAGACAGGGTTCCCTACGAGCAGTACTTC
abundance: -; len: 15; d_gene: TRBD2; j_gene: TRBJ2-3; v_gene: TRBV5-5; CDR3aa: CASSRLAGAADTQYF; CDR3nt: TGTGCCAGCAGCCGACTAGCGGGGGCGGCGGATACGCAGTATTTT
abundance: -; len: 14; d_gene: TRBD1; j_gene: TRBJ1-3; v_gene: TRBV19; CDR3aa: CASSMTGAGNTIYF; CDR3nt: TGTGCCAGTAGTATGACAGGGGCTGGAAACACCATATATTTT
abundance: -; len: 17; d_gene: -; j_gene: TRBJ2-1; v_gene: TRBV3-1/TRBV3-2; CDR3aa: CASSQGGLALDPNEQFF; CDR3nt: TGTGCCAGCAGCCAAGGAGGGCTAGCCCTAGATCCCAATGAGCAGTTCTTC
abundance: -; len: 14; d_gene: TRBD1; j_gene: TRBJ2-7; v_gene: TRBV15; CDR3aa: CATSRWGQGDEQYF; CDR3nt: TGTGCCACCAGCAGATGGGGACAGGGGGACGAGCAGTACTTC
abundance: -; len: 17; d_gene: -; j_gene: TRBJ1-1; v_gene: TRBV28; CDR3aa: CASSFLLDKTMNTEAFF; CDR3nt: TGTGCCAGCAGTTTTTTATTGGACAAGACGATGAACACTGAAGCTTTCTTT
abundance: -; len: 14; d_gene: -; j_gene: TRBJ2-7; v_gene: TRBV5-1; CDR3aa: CASSPGTPPREQYF; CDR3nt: TGCGCCAGCAGCCCCGGGACACCCCCTCGCGAGCAGTACTTC
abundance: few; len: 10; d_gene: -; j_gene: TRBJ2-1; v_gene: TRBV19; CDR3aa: CAPRYNEQFF; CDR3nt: TGTGCCCCCCGGTACAATGAGCAGTTCTTC
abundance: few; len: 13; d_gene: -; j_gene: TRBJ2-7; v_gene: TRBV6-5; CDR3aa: CASSLDWIYEQYF; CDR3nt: TGTGCCAGCAGTTTGGACTGGATTTACGAGCAGTACTTC
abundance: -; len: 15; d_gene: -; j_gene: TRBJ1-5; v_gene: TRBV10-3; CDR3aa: CAINVQQGMAQPQHF; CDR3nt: TGTGCCATCAATGTACAACAGGGAATGGCTCAGCCCCAGCATTTT
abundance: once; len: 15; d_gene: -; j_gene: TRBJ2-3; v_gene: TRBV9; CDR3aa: CASSGWTGTANTQYF; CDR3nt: TGTGCCAGCAGCGGATGGACTGGGACTGCTAATACGCAGTATTTT
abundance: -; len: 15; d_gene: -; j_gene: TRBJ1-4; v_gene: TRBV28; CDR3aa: CASSPAGGIGEKLFF; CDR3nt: TGTGCCAGCAGTCCAGCTGGGGGGATAGGTGAAAAACTGTTTTTT
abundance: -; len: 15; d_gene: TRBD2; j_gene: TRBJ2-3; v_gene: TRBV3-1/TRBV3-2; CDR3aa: CASSPSTGGADTQYF; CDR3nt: TGTGCCAGCAGCCCTTCGACGGGGGGGGCAGATACGCAGTATTTT
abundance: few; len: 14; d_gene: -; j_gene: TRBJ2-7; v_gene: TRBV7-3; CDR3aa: CASSPTPGSYAQYF; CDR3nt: TGTGCCAGCAGCCCTACTCCAGGATCTTACGCGCAGTACTTC
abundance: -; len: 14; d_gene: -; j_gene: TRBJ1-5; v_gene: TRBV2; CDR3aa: CASVRERANQPQHF; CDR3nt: TGTGCCAGCGTGAGGGAAAGGGCTAATCAGCCCCAGCATTTT
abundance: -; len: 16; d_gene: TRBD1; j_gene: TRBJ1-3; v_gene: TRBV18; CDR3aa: CASSPAGQGLGNTIYF; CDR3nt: TGTGCCAGCTCACCCGCGGGACAGGGGTTAGGAAACACCATATATTTT
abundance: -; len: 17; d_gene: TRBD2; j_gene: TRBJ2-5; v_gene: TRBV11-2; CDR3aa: CASSLWGTSGAGETQYF; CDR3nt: TGTGCCAGCAGCTTATGGGGGACTAGCGGGGCAGGGGAGACCCAGTACTTC
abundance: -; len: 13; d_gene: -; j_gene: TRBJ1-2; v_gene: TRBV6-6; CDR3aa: CASSYSYGYGYTF; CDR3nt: TGTGCCAGCAGTTACTCGTACGGCTATGGCTACACCTTC
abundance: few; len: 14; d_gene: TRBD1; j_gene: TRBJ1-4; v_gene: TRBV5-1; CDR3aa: CASSTGDGREKLFF; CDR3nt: TGCGCCAGCAGCACAGGGGACGGGAGAGAAAAACTGTTTTTT
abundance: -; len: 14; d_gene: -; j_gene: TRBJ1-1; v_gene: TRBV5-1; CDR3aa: CASSLVYGGTEAFF; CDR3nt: TGCGCCAGCAGCTTGGTCTACGGGGGCACTGAAGCTTTCTTT
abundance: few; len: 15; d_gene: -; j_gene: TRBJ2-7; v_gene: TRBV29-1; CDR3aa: CSVEEQNRVRYEQYF; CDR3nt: TGCAGCGTTGAAGAACAGAACAGGGTAAGGTACGAGCAGTACTTC
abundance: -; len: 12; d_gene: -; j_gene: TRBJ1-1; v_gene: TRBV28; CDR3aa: CAIIEGNTEAFF; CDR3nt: TGTGCTATTATTGAGGGGAACACTGAAGCTTTCTTT
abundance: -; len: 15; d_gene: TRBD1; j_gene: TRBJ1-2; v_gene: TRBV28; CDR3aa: CASSLYRGGLYGYTF; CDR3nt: TGTGCCAGCAGTTTGTACAGGGGGGGATTATATGGCTACACCTTC
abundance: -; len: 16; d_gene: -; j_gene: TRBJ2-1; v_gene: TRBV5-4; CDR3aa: CASSLALRGANNEQFF; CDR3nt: TGTGCCAGCAGCTTGGCCCTCCGGGGGGCCAACAATGAGCAGTTCTTC
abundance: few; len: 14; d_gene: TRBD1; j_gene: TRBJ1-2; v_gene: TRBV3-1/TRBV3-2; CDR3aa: CASSPTGVNYGYTF; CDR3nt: TGTGCCAGCAGCCCGACAGGGGTAAACTATGGCTACACCTTC
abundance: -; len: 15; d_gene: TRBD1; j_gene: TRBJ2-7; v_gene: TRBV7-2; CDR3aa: CASSARDRGGDEQYF; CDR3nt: TGTGCCAGCAGCGCAAGGGACAGGGGAGGGGACGAGCAGTACTTC
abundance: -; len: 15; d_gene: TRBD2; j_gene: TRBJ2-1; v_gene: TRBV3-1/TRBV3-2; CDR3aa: CASSPRAGGYNEQFF; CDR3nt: TGTGCCAGCAGCCCCAGAGCGGGGGGCTACAATGAGCAGTTCTTC
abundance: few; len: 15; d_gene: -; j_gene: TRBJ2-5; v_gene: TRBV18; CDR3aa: CASSSESTGQETQYF; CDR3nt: TGTGCCAGCTCATCCGAATCGACAGGACAAGAGACCCAGTACTTC
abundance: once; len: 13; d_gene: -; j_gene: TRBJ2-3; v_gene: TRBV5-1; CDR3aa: CASSSPGGDTQYF; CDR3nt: TGCGCCAGCAGCTCTCCTGGGGGGGATACGCAGTATTTT
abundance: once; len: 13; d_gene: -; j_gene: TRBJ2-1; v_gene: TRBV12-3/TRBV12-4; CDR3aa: CASRQPGRNEQFF; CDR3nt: TGTGCCAGCAGGCAACCGGGTCGCAATGAGCAGTTCTTC